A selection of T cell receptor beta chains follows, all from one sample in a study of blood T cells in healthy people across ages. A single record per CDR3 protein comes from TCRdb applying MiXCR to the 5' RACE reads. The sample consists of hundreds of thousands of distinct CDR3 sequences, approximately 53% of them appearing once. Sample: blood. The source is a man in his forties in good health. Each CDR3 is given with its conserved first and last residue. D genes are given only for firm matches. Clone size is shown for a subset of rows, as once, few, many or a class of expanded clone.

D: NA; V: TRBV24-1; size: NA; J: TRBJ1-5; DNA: TGTGCCACCAGTGTCAAGGGAAGCAATCAGCCCCAGCATTTT; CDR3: CATSVKGSNQPQHF
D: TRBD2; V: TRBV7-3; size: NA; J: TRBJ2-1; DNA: TGTGCCAGCAGTTTGACTAGCGGGAAGTCAAGAGGTTCCTACAATGAGCAGTTCTTC; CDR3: CASSLTSGKSRGSYNEQFF
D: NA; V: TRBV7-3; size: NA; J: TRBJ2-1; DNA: TGTGCCAGCAGCTTATATGGCGAAGGACTCGCTGAGCAGTTCTTC; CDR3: CASSLYGEGLAEQFF
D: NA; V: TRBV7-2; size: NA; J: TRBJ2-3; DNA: TGTGCCAGCAGCACGGAAGATACGCAGTATTTT; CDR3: CASSTEDTQYF
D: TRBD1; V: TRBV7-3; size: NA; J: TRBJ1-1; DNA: TGTGCCAGCAGCAGAGGACAGGGGATCGCTGAAGCTTTCTTT; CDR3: CASSRGQGIAEAFF
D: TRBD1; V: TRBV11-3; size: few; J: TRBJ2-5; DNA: TGTGCCAGCAGCTTACTGACAGGGGGGCAAGAGACCCAGTACTTC; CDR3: CASSLLTGGQETQYF
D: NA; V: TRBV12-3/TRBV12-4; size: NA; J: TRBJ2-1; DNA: TGTGCCAGCAGTCCCCCGGGACAACCCCACCATGAGCAGTTCTTC; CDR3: CASSPPGQPHHEQFF
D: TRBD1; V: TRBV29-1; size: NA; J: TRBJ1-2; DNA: TGCAGCGTGCAGAGACAGGGGGGTGGCTACACCTTC; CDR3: CSVQRQGGGYTF
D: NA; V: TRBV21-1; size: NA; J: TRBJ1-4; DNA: TGTGCCAGCAGCAAAAGACAGGAGGGTAGTAATGAAAAACTGTTTTTT; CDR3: CASSKRQEGSNEKLFF
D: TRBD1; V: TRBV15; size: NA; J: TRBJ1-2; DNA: TGTGCCACCAGCAGACCCAGGGGGCTGAGTGGCTACACCTTC; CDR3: CATSRPRGLSGYTF
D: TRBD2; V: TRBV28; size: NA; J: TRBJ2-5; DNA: TGTGCCAGCAGCGCCGGGGGGAGGTCAGAGACCCAGTACTTC; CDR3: CASSAGGRSETQYF
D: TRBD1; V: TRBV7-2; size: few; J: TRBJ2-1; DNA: TGTGCCAGCAGCTTAGCCAGGGGGCCAGGCATCAATGAGCAGTTCTTC; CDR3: CASSLARGPGINEQFF
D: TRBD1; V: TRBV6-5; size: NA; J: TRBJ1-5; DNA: TGTGCCAGCAGTTACGGGGGGACAGGCAGCAATCAGCCCCAGCATTTT; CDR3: CASSYGGTGSNQPQHF
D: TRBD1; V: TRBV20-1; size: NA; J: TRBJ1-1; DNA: TGCAGTGCTAACAGGGGGGGAGCTTTCTTT; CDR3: CSANRGGAFF
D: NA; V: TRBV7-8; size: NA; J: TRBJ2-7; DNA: TGTGCCAGCAGCTTAGGTGAAACCGGCGAGCAGTACTTC; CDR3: CASSLGETGEQYF
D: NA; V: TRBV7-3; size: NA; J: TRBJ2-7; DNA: TGTGCCAGCAGCTTGCGGACACCAGCCTACGAGCAGTACTTC; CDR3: CASSLRTPAYEQYF
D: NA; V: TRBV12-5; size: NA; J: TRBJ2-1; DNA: TGTGCTAGTGGGGCATCCGCGGATGAGCAGTTCTTC; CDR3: CASGASADEQFF
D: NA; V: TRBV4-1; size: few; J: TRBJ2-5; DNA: TGCGCCAGCAGCCAAACCCCGGTTACGGAGACCCAGTACTTC; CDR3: CASSQTPVTETQYF
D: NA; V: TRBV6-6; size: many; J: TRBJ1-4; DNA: TGTGCCAGCAGGTCTGGACCTGCAACTAATGAAAAACTGTTTTTT; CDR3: CASRSGPATNEKLFF
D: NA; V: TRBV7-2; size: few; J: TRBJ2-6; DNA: TGTGCCAGCAGCTTAGTTACCCAGGGGCCCGGCTCTGGGGCCAACGTCCTGACTTTC; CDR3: CASSLVTQGPGSGANVLTF
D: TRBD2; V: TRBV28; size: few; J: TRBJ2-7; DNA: TGTGCCAGCAGTAAACTAGCGGGGTTTCTCTACGAGCAGTACTTC; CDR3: CASSKLAGFLYEQYF
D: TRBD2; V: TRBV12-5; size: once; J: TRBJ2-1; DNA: TGTGCTAGTGGTTCTAGACTAGCGGGGCCCTACAATGAGCAGTTCTTC; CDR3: CASGSRLAGPYNEQFF